These 9 T cell receptor beta chains were sequenced from one sample in a study of T cells in Graves' hyperthyroidism and ophthalmopathy. RNA transcripts gave rise to amplified TCR beta CDR3 regions. A set of HTBI primers served as the primers for a first-round RT-PCR of the TCR CDR3. In TCRdb, the multiplex PCR reads were re-called with MiXCR into one record per CDR3 protein. The sample includes hundreds of thousands of distinct CDR3 sequences, around 13% seen only once; the top ten take about 5.8%. Sequences were obtained from blood. These receptors were collected from a woman aged 25 to 39 with Graves' hyperthyroidism that later progressed to Graves' ophthalmopathy.

This clonotype was recorded at least ten times. The CDR3 bases are TGTGCCAGCAGAGGGACTAGCGAAAATGAGCAGTTCTTC. Encoded protein: CASRGTSENEQFF. This chain connects TRBV2 to TRBJ2-1; 10 bases are shared with TRBD2. The length of the CDR3 is 13 residues. Trimming cost V 6 bases and J 7 bases; bases outside gene matches: 3. Germline lookup yields CDR1 SNHLY and CDR2 FYNNEI.

This clonotype was counted many times. The genes are TRBV11-2 and TRBJ1-1, with a possible D match to TRBD1 (5 bases). This CDR3 is 14 amino acids long. CDR1 is SGHAT, CDR2 FQNNGV, per germline. The ends were cut back, 5 bases at V and 6 bases at J, with 16 bases in the middle. For the CDR3, the DNA is TGTGCCAGCAGCCCCTTCCCAGGGAGGGCTGAAGCTTTCTTT. Translated: CASSPFPGRAEAFF.

This clonotype was recorded at least ten times. This sequence joins TRBV7-2 and TRBJ2-7; TRBD2 agrees at 9 bases. This CDR3 has 15 residues. CDR1 SGHTA and CDR2 FQGNSA come from the germline V gene. Trimming removed 1 base from V and 0 bases from J; junction bases left unmatched: 1. CDR3 residues: CASSLGAGGSYEQYF. The CDR3 region has the DNA TGTGCCAGCAGCTTAGGAGCGGGAGGCTCCTACGAGCAGTACTTC.

The sample holds a few counts of this clonotype. V gene TRBV6-1 combines with J gene TRBJ1-2, with 7 bases aligning to TRBD1. CDR1 MNHNS and CDR2 SASEGT come from the germline V gene. Trimming cost V 6 bases and J 3 bases; bases outside gene matches: 13. The CDR3 extends over 16 amino acids. The CDR3 DNA is TGTGCCAGCAGGACCGACAGGGAGGGGTTTTACTATGGCTACACCTTC. It is translated as CASRTDREGFYYGYTF.

This clonotype was found a few times. The V gene is TRBV4-1, the J gene TRBJ2-1, with a possible D match to TRBD2 (6 bases). V was cut by 3 bases and J by 10 bases, with 19 bases left in between. CDR3 length equals 15 residues. Germline CDR1 and CDR2: MGHRA and YSYEKL. The DNA for the CDR3 is TGCGCCAGCAGCCACGGAGGGCCCGGCGGAGGGGAGCAGTTCTTC. Protein product: CASSHGGPGGGEQFF.

This clonotype was counted at least ten times. The CDR3 DNA reads as TGCAGTGCTACCTCCGGGGCGGCTGAAGCTTTCTTT. It specifies CSATSGAAEAFF. The chain joins TRBV20-1 to TRBJ1-1, with TRBD1 as a possible D gene (5 bases). The germline gives CDR1 DFQATT, CDR2 SNEGSKA (reference sequence). There are 12 residues in the CDR3. With 4 bases removed from V and 6 bases from J, the gap between germline ends came to 12 bases.

There are many counts of this clonotype. This chain links TRBV11-1 with TRBJ2-7, with D possibly TRBD1 on 5 matching bases. From germline, CDR1 is SGHAT and CDR2 FQDESV (reference sequence). This CDR3 contains 15 residues. Trimming cost V 3 bases and J 0 bases, with 12 bases left between them. The CDR3 coding sequence is TGTGCCAGCAGCTTCGACAGCCTCGACTCCTACGAGCAGTACTTC. Translating it yields CASSFDSLDSYEQYF. Complete variable domain (other parts from reference TRBV11-1 and TRBJ2-7): EAEVAQSPRYKITEKSQAVAFWCDPISGHATLYWYRQILGQGPELLVQFQDESVVDDSQLPKDRFSAERLKGVDSTLKIQPAELGDSAMYLCASSFDSLDSYEQYFGPGTRLTVT.

In this sample, this clonotype turned up many times. The rearrangement uses TRBV5-1 and TRBJ2-7; weak D call: TRBD1 (6 bases). The CDR3 sequence is 15 residues long. CDR1 is SGHRS, CDR2 YFSETQ, per germline. V was clipped by 0 bases and J by 3 bases, with 13 bases between them. The CDR3 loop is CASSLDAGANYEQYF. The CDR3 region has the DNA TGCGCCAGCAGCTTGGATGCAGGGGCGAACTACGAGCAGTACTTC.

This rearrangement joins TRBV30 to TRBJ2-7, with 7 bases fitting TRBD2. The V and J ends lost 0 bases and 3 bases, in that order; junction bases with no gene match: 5. Germline values: CDR1 GTSNPN, CDR2 SVGIG (reference sequence). This CDR3 comprises 14 residues. In DNA, the CDR3 is TGTGCCTGGAGTGTTAGCGGGCGCCTCTACGAGCAGTACTTC. Translating it yields CAWSVSGRLYEQYF.